This T cell receptor (beta chain) derives from a study of T cells after yellow fever vaccination. The CDR3 has 13 amino acids. V gave up 5 bases and J gave up 5 bases, with 11 bases separating them. Germline CDR1 is SGHTA and CDR2 is FQGNSA. In TCRdb, the 5' RACE reads were re-called with MiXCR into one record per CDR3 protein. The sample holds roughly 160,000 distinct CDR3 sequences, about 7% seen once. The chain uses TRBV7-2 and TRBJ2-3; TRBD2 is a possible D gene (6 bases). The source is a man younger than 30 who received the YFV17D yellow fever vaccine. Specimen: CD4+ T cells sorted from PBMCs, collected 5 to 6 days after the first yellow fever vaccination. CDR3 amino acids: CASSRTGVDTQYF. The CDR3 region has the DNA TGTGCCAGCAGCCGTACGGGGGTAGATACGCAGTATTTT.